The 5 T cell receptor beta chains given below trace back to one sample, sequenced in a study of T cell clonality in common variable immunodeficiency. Study-wide results and caveats: Reportedly, TCR beta sequences from common variable immunodeficiency showed fewer deletions and N-nucleotide insertions.

This table comes from immunoSEQ multiplex PCR, and its TCRdb copy is limited to in-frame clones, with some not included. The sample yields roughly 23,000 clones, without any singletons. Antigen specificity for these receptors is unknown. The sequenced sample consisted of peripheral blood mononuclear cells. The receptors here all came from a human donor with common variable immunodeficiency.

This clone was detected many times. The read terminates 3 residues before the CDR3 end, so the remaining end is supplied by the germline J gene. This chain uses TRBV30 with TRBJ1-4; 7 nucleotides agree with TRBD1. CDR3 length: 13 residues. The junction had 5 bases not matched to a gene; V was cut back by 3 bases and J by 7 bases. The germline gives CDR1 GTSNPN, CDR2 SVGIG (reference sequence). The CDR3 region is CAWSRGMFEKLFF. CDR3 DNA (partial): TGTGCCTGGAGCAGGGGGATGTTTGAAAAA.

This clone was observed many times. Read data end 3 residues before the CDR3 end; the end is taken from the germline J gene. The chain is built from TRBV11-2 and TRBJ2-5; 9 bases are a match to TRBD1. The length of the CDR3 is 15 residues. The ends lost 4 bases at V and 5 bases at J; junction bases unmatched: 8. CDR1 SGHAT and CDR2 FQNNGV come from the germline V gene. CDR3 DNA, as far as it was read: TGTGCCAGCAGCTCGTACAGGGGGCGGGGGGAGACC. It yields the protein CASSSYRGRGET. The full CDR3 reads CASSSYRGRGETQYF. Based on the CDR3 plus reference TRBV11-2 and TRBJ2-5, the full variable domain is EAGVAQSPRYKIIEKRQSVAFWCNPISGHATLYWYQQILGQGPKLLIQFQNNGVVDDSQLPKDRFSAERLKGVDSTLKIQPAKLEDSAVYLCASSSYRGRGETQYFGPGTRLLVL.

This clone was recorded many times. The read stops 3 residues short of the end of the CDR3; the missing end is completed from the germline J gene. The J gene is TRBJ2-3, the V gene TRBV20-1; D may be TRBD2 (7 bases). CDR3 length: 15 amino acids. V shed 4 bases and J shed 0 bases, with 14 bases lying between them. Per germline, CDR1 DFQATT and CDR2 SNEGSKA (reference sequence). The part of the CDR3 DNA that was read is TGCAGTGCTAAGAGGGGGGGCACTAGCACAGATACG. This codes for CSAKRGGTSTDT. The whole CDR3 sequence reads CSAKRGGTSTDTQYF.

This clone was counted only a few times. The read falls 3 residues short of the CDR3 end, and the missing part is taken from the germline J gene. The rearrangement links TRBV2 to TRBJ2-7; maybe TRBD2 (6 bases). Trimming stripped 7 bases from V and 6 bases from J, with 13 bases between. The CDR3 sequence is 12 residues long. Germline V gives CDR1 SNHLY, CDR2 FYNNEI. CDR3 DNA, as far as it was read: TGTGCCAGCACCCTGGCCGGGGGCGAG. Amino acid sequence: CASTLAGGE. Given in full, the CDR3 is CASTLAGGEQYF.

This clone was seen more than once but under ten times. The read ends 3 residues before the CDR3 terminus; that terminus is restored from the germline J gene. V and J are TRBV19 and TRBJ1-1; the match to TRBD1 covers 10 bases. The germline gives CDR1 LNHDA, CDR2 SQIVND (reference sequence). The CDR3 is 16 residues long. Losses at the gene ends were 5 bases for V and 0 bases for J; bases not matched to a gene: 6. Partial CDR3 DNA: TGTGCCAGTAGTTACCCGGACAGGGGGTTGAACACTGAA. It is translated as CASSYPDRGLNTE. The CDR3 as a whole reads CASSYPDRGLNTEAFF.